A single TCR beta chain is shown here with its context. A single count supports this clone. Its cognate antigen has yet to be identified. Base-call qualities are not available, and no considerably larger clone is one nucleotide away. Collaborating institutions collected whole blood in K2EDTA tubes following their own protocols. For TCRbeta analysis, collaborators shipped samples as frozen whole blood, isolated PBMCs, or DNA extracted from either of those sample types. V is cut back by 6 bases and J by 7 bases, with 9 bases in the junction unmatched. The CDR3 spans 14 residues, from the cysteine through the phenylalanine. Left in the record is the CDR3 DNA by itself, 42 bases read in frame from the first base. For CDR1 and CDR2, the germline V gene lists SNHLY and FYNNEI. These data belong to a study of blood T cell repertoires in COVID-19 (TCRdb year 2020). Background on the whole study: Samples from collaborators originated in the United States, Italy and Spain and spanned both the acute and convalescent phases of COVID-19. The material from the prospective study consisted of cDNA or gDNA derived from T cells, B-cell-depleted T cells, or PBMCs. Deeply sampled blood TCRbeta repertoires from subjects exposed to, actively infected with, or recovered from COVID-19 were included in the dataset. A freely available public database, intended as a resource for researchers studying the immune response to SARS-CoV-2, is where the repertoires were released. The samples were drawn from the first 160 participants of the ongoing ImmuneRACE study and from about 1,200 subjects provided by 6 global collaborators. Nearly every sample came with metadata listing a de-identified subject ID, COVID-19 status, age in years and sex. Where HLA class I and class II types were available, the types were taken from metadata supplied by the sample provider, not from assay-based typing. General study outcomes and caveats: The amount of clinical and demographic metadata varied by source and participant and was provided uncurated.

TCRbeta CDR3 regions were amplified from genomic DNA using the immunoSEQ Assay, a bias-controlled multiplex PCR. Concerning the study's data processing: The number of nucleated cells in each sample was estimated from the amplification of reference gene primers within the assay. Sequence reads were collapsed and filtered to measure the absolute abundance of every unique TCRbeta CDR3 rearrangement. Productive Simpson clonality was computed per sample as the square root of Simpson's diversity index over productive rearrangements. The source is immuneACCESS, and TCRdb retained only in-frame sequences with V and J called. Part of the clones is not carried over; for the studies checked, unresolved V genes explain less than half of this, and the remainder is unexplained. D and trimming were read from the DNA, whereas the V and J calls and clone size are those reported in that table. This sample lists around 700,000 clones; around 89% were detected once. The ten top clones hold under 0.3% of the sample.

The sequence derives from a woman between 18 and 30 years old with acute or convalescent COVID-19. Source material: peripheral blood. The V and J genes are TRBV2 and TRBJ1-1; TRBD1 aligns with 9 central bases. This receptor carries the CDR3 CASSEDRGVREAFF. The DNA reads as follows: TGTGCCAGCAGCGAGGACAGGGGAGTCCGTGAAGCTTTCTTT.